These T cell receptor beta chains were read from a single sample in a study of blood T cell repertoires in COVID-19. The table came from immunoSEQ multiplex PCR; TCRdb's copy has only in-frame clones and leaves some out. The table has some 70,000 clones, 79% seen once; the top ten hold roughly a tenth. Sequencing input: peripheral blood. All receptors derive from a woman between 50 and 59 years old with acute or convalescent COVID-19. The conserved cysteine and the conserved F or W are not part of the CDR3 here. Each record gives: CDR3 protein, V gene, D gene. The D gene is left open where the match is weak.

ASSTRDSFFSNQPQH	TRBV19	TRBD1
ASRQGLAAYYNEQF	TRBV19	TRBD2
ASSLGVASGANVLT	TRBV5-1	NA
ASSQSRGLDEKLF	TRBV23-1	TRBD1
ASSVTPGQNYGYT	TRBV9	TRBD1
ASSPNRGQPQH	TRBV4-2	TRBD1
ASEGQGPAKQY	TRBV6-5	TRBD1
ASSATPGYNEQF	TRBV10-2	NA
ASSLDLSTEAF	TRBV4-3	NA
ASSSQGLNTEAF	TRBV5-1	NA
ASSQGTGVYEQY	TRBV27	TRBD1
ASSSGGAGGPQH	TRBV4-2	NA
ASSYSMSTSTDTQY	TRBV6-5	NA
ASSAGEGTEAF	TRBV7-6	NA
ASSLGASSGNTIY	TRBV7-2	NA
SVEYSGNTIY	TRBV29-1	NA
ASSSPGQGDGYT	TRBV5-4	TRBD1
ASSLAPGGGQETQY	TRBV7-8	TRBD2
ASSRTGARETQY	TRBV6-5	TRBD1
SVTGTSGEKLF	TRBV29-1	NA
ASSAGSGYGYT	TRBV2	NA
ASSQMDRGPGNTIY	TRBV3-1/TRBV3-2	TRBD1
ASSPLASGPYEQY	TRBV11-2	TRBD2
ASSQGQGDTEAF	TRBV5-4	TRBD1
AWTYGQGAGNTIY	TRBV30	TRBD1
SDRQGANGYT	TRBV29-1	TRBD1
SASRVDEQY	TRBV20-1	NA
SVVGQAPYEQY	TRBV29-1	TRBD1
ASVQGANGNTIY	TRBV19	TRBD1
SVEVHASGSPYNEQF	TRBV29-1	TRBD2
ASSFSLAGATNEQF	TRBV5-4	TRBD2
ASSSVGSGSTDTQY	TRBV28	TRBD2
ASSSRLAPNYGYT	TRBV11-2	NA
ASSKRTGFRETQY	TRBV6-6	TRBD1
ASSSWGREAGQPQH	TRBV5-1	NA
ASSEGQLEQY	TRBV2	NA
ASSPSGGAVTEAF	TRBV7-3	NA
ASSYGTSYEQY	TRBV4-1	NA
ASSEGQGATNEQF	TRBV6-1	TRBD1
ASSPGGSVEKLF	TRBV18	NA
AWKLSGGGRPDTQY	TRBV30	TRBD2
SVRRDIPYEQY	TRBV29-1	NA
ATRDGGRYEQY	TRBV15	NA